These 20 T cell receptor beta chains share one sample of origin, sequenced in a study of technical replicates of blood from a handful of donors. The assay was immunoSEQ multiplex PCR, and TCRdb's table has in-frame clones only and misses some. The sample lists some 80,000 clones; around 97% were seen once. The sequencing sample was made of T cells isolated from PBMCs. The receptors come from a human donor in good health.

The chain carries TRBV10-3 and TRBJ1-5, with D unresolved. V was pared by 11 bases and J by 2 bases, with 19 bases between. Germline V gene lookup returns CDR1 ENHRY and CDR2 SYGVKD. The CDR3 covers 15 residues. The CDR3 DNA is TGTGCCTCCCACGACCAAGGCGGGGGCAATCAGCCCCAGCATTTT. Translating it yields CASHDQGGGNQPQHF.

J is TRBJ1-4 and V is TRBV27; D is unresolved. The V end was cut by 5 bases, the J end by 3 bases, with 10 bases between. Germline V gene lookup returns CDR1 MNHEY and CDR2 SMNVEV (reference sequence). The CDR3 contains 14 residues. The CDR3 spells CASSGGLANEKLFF. The CDR3 DNA is TGTGCCAGCAGTGGAGGGCTAGCTAATGAAAAACTGTTTTTT.

The V gene is TRBV6-1, the J gene TRBJ2-7; 7 bases match TRBD2. Germline CDR1 and CDR2: MNHNS and SASEGT. V shed 6 bases and J 5 bases; nucleotides not matched to a gene: 13. The CDR3 spans 15 residues. CDR3 amino acids: CASSEKVIAGDEQYF. The CDR3 DNA reads TGTGCCAGCAGCGAGAAAGTAATCGCGGGGGACGAGCAGTACTTC.

The J gene is TRBJ1-4, the V gene TRBV12-5, with 8 nucleotides matching TRBD1. Germline CDR1 is LGHNT and CDR2 is FRNRAP. V lost 1 base, J lost 0 bases, and 4 bases stayed unmatched. There are 17 residues in the CDR3. CDR3 DNA: TGTGCTAGTGGTTTGGGGTGGGGACAGGCAACTAATGAAAAACTGTTTTTT. Encoded protein: CASGLGWGQATNEKLFF.

The chain is built from TRBV7-8 and TRBJ1-5; D is undetermined. Trimming shortened V by 5 bases and J by 2 bases, and 13 bases separated the two germline ends. Looked up from germline, CDR1 is SGHVS and CDR2 is FQNEAQ. The CDR3 contains 15 residues. The CDR3 DNA sequence: TGTGCCAGCAGCCCAGGCGTAAATGGCAATCAGCCCCAGCATTTT. It yields the protein CASSPGVNGNQPQHF.

J is TRBJ2-3 and V is TRBV5-1, with TRBD2 matching over 8 bases. Looked up from germline, CDR1 is SGHRS and CDR2 is YFSETQ. This CDR3 is built from 15 residues. The V gene end was trimmed by 6 bases and the J gene end by 5 bases; junction bases not matched to a gene: 11. The CDR3 DNA sequence: TGCGCCAGCATCCCTCGTGCGGGAGGACTAGATACGCAGTATTTT. Protein sequence: CASIPRAGGLDTQYF.

The rearrangement joins TRBV28 to TRBJ2-1; 8 bases align to TRBD1. The V gene end was trimmed by 2 bases and the J gene end by 3 bases; junction bases not matched to a gene: 3. In germline, CDR1 is MDHEN, CDR2 SYDVKM. The CDR3 consists of 15 residues. CDR3 coding DNA: TGTGCCAGCAGTTTAGGCAGGGGGCTCTACAATGAGCAGTTCTTC. Translated: CASSLGRGLYNEQFF.

The chain recombines TRBV28 with TRBJ2-7; TRBD2 matches 9 bases. Germline V gene sequence: CDR1 MDHEN, CDR2 SYDVKM. This CDR3 has 16 amino acids. J lost 7 bases, V lost 7 bases, and 17 bases had no gene match. Here the CDR3 reads CASNVIAGEYKREQYF. The CDR3 DNA follows: TGTGCCAGCAACGTAATAGCGGGAGAATATAAAAGGGAGCAGTACTTC.

The chain combines TRBV7-9 with TRBJ1-1; 7 bases match TRBD1. The CDR3 is 13 amino acids. V lost 8 bases and J lost 6; bases outside the gene matches: 9. From germline, CDR1 is SEHNR and CDR2 FQNEAQ (reference sequence). The CDR3 here is CASSQGGISEAFF. The DNA for the CDR3 is TGTGCCAGCTCGCAGGGGGGTATTTCTGAAGCTTTCTTT.

The CDR3 bases are TGTGCCAGCATATACTACAATGAGCAGTTCTTC. Protein: CASIYYNEQFF. The rearrangement joins TRBV6-1 to TRBJ2-1; unclear D gene. CDR1 MNHNS and CDR2 SASEGT come from the germline V gene. This CDR3 has 11 amino acids. Deletions cut 7 bases from V and 3 bases from J, with 4 bases between.

This chain joins TRBV4-1 and TRBJ2-3, with 12 bases lining up with TRBD2. The CDR3 extends over 18 amino acids. J lost 4 bases, V lost 3 bases, and 11 bases had no gene match. CDR1 is MGHRA, CDR2 YSYEKL, per germline. The DNA for the CDR3 is TGCGCCAGCAGCCATCTACCGAGACTAGCGGGAGCCTCAGATACGCAGTATTTT. This translates into CASSHLPRLAGASDTQYF.

V gene TRBV4-1 combines with J gene TRBJ2-1, with 11 bases identical to TRBD2. V dropped 0 bases and J dropped 9; count of bases not matched to a gene: 10. The CDR3 is made up of 17 amino acids. From germline, CDR1 is MGHRA and CDR2 YSYEKL. The CDR3 loop is CASSQDGQLAGDSEQFF. The CDR3 region has the DNA TGCGCCAGCAGCCAAGATGGACAACTAGCGGGAGATAGTGAGCAGTTCTTC.

The chain has TRBV27 and TRBJ2-7; TRBD1 is a possible D gene (6 bases). Germline V CDR1 and CDR2: MNHEY, SMNVEV (reference sequence). This CDR3 is 16 amino acids long. V lost 5 bases and J 3 bases, leaving 20 bases between the germline ends. DNA for the CDR3: TGTGCCAGCAGTCCGGGAACAGGGACCTTACTCTACGAGCAGTACTTC. It translates to CASSPGTGTLLYEQYF.

The chain couples TRBV5-6 to TRBJ2-2; 7 bases line up with TRBD1. Losses at the gene ends were 2 bases for V and 0 bases for J; bases not matched to a gene: 1. CDR1 SGHDT and CDR2 YYEEEE come from the germline V gene. This CDR3 has 15 residues. CDR3 sequence (DNA): TGTGCCAGCAGCTTTGGGACAGCGAACACCGGGGAGCTGTTTTTT. Amino acid sequence: CASSFGTANTGELFF.

The chain carries TRBV20-1 and TRBJ2-7, with 7 bases matching TRBD2. In germline, CDR1 is DFQATT, CDR2 SNEGSKA (reference sequence). The CDR3 length is 11 residues. CDR3 loop: CRAEAGPEQYF. DNA of the CDR3: TGCAGGGCGGAAGCGGGACCCGAGCAGTACTTC.

The V and J genes are TRBV28 and TRBJ2-5; unclear D gene. Trimming pared 5 bases from V and 5 bases from J, leaving 15 bases between. CDR1 MDHEN and CDR2 SYDVKM come from the germline V gene. The CDR3 loop spans 14 amino acids. CDR3 in DNA: TGTGCCAGCAGTGCCCCTCTAGGATATGAGACCCAGTACTTC. It translates to CASSAPLGYETQYF. The full variable domain, completed using reference TRBV28 and TRBJ2-5, is DVKVTQSSRYLVKRTGEKVFLECVQDMDHENMFWYRQDPGLGLRLIYFSYDVKMKEKGDIPEGYSVSREKKERFSLILESASTNQTSMYLCASSAPLGYETQYFGPGTRLLVL.

The chain couples TRBV7-2 to TRBJ2-1; the D gene is possibly TRBD1 (5 bases). The germline V and J ends were trimmed by 5 bases and 10 bases, with 12 bases remaining between them. CDR1 and CDR2 (germline): SGHTA, FQGNSA. This CDR3 contains 12 residues. CDR3 protein: CASSPTAREQFF. In DNA, the CDR3 is TGTGCCAGCAGCCCGACAGCGAGGGAGCAGTTCTTC.

This clone was seen a single time. The V gene is TRBV18, the J gene TRBJ2-1; D may be TRBD2 (6 bases). The germline gives CDR1 KGHSH, CDR2 LQKENI. Deletions cut 6 bases from V and 2 bases from J, with 14 bases between. The length of the CDR3 is 15 residues. CDR3 coding DNA: TGTGCCAGCTCCCCTAGACTAGGAACCTACAATGAGCAGTTCTTC. Its protein is CASSPRLGTYNEQFF.

The rearrangement uses TRBV19 and TRBJ1-5; tentatively, D is TRBD1 (5 bases). Germline loops: CDR1 LNHDA, CDR2 SQIVND (reference sequence). The CDR3 contains 13 residues. V gave up 5 bases and J gave up 6 bases, with 11 bases separating them. The CDR3 spells CASSGRAPQPQHF. The CDR3 coding sequence is TGTGCCAGTAGTGGCAGGGCCCCTCAGCCCCAGCATTTT.

This rearrangement joins TRBV5-5 to TRBJ2-7; 10 positions agree with TRBD1. Germline V lookup: CDR1 SGHKS, CDR2 YYEKEE (reference sequence). This CDR3 spans 15 amino acids. V lost 3 bases, J lost 2 bases, and 5 bases stayed unmatched. CDR3 region: CASSWDRGFAYEQYF. CDR3 DNA sequence: TGTGCCAGCAGCTGGGACAGGGGATTCGCCTACGAGCAGTACTTC.